The rows below give T cell receptor beta chains drawn from one sample of a study of OX40 agonist ivuxolimab in advanced cancers. Libraries were prepared by immunoSEQ multiplex PCR; TCRdb keeps only in-frame clonotypes and omits some of them. The data contain over 95,000 clones, approximately 80% of them seen just once; the ten biggest clones take up almost 1.5%. The starting material was CD4+ or CD8+ T cells sorted from blood, obtained in a trial of the OX40 agonist ivuxolimab. The receptors come from an adult with an advanced solid tumor such as melanoma, head and neck, liver or kidney cancer. Each CDR3 is given with its conserved first and last residue. Each record gives: J gene, V gene, clone size, D gene, CDR3 protein, CDR3 DNA. A D gene is named only where the DNA matches it firmly. Expanded clones are given a class, and other clones once, few, many or no size at all.

J gene: TRBJ2-7
V gene: TRBV4-2
clone size: .
D gene: TRBD1
CDR3 protein: CASSQERTGGTYEQYF
CDR3 DNA: TGTGCCAGCAGCCAAGAGAGGACAGGGGGAACCTACGAGCAGTACTTC

J gene: TRBJ2-1
V gene: TRBV6-1
clone size: once
D gene: .
CDR3 protein: CASSAPPPGSSYNEQFF
CDR3 DNA: TGTGCCAGCAGTGCACCCCCCCCAGGCAGCTCCTACAATGAGCAGTTCTTC

J gene: TRBJ1-2
V gene: TRBV7-2
clone size: few
D gene: .
CDR3 protein: CASSLSSGSNYGYTF
CDR3 DNA: TGTGCCAGCAGCTTATCGTCAGGTTCTAACTATGGCTACACCTTC

J gene: TRBJ2-6
V gene: TRBV4-3
clone size: .
D gene: .
CDR3 protein: CASSQDRAGSVSGANVLTF
CDR3 DNA: TGCGCCAGCAGCCAAGACCGGGCAGGGAGTGTCTCTGGGGCCAACGTCCTGACTTTC

J gene: TRBJ2-1
V gene: TRBV29-1
clone size: .
D gene: TRBD2
CDR3 protein: CSVEPGGKDEQFF
CDR3 DNA: TGCAGCGTTGAACCGGGAGGTAAGGATGAGCAGTTCTTC

J gene: TRBJ2-2
V gene: TRBV5-1
clone size: .
D gene: .
CDR3 protein: CASSVTVTGELFF
CDR3 DNA: TGCGCCAGCAGCGTGACAGTGACCGGGGAGCTGTTTTTT

J gene: TRBJ2-1
V gene: TRBV11-2
clone size: .
D gene: TRBD2
CDR3 protein: CASSKLAYGQFF
CDR3 DNA: TGTGCCAGCAGCAAACTAGCGTATGGGCAGTTCTTC

J gene: TRBJ1-1
V gene: TRBV7-9
clone size: .
D gene: TRBD1
CDR3 protein: CASSPGQLNTEAFF
CDR3 DNA: TGTGCCAGCAGCCCGGGACAGTTGAACACTGAAGCTTTCTTT

J gene: TRBJ1-2
V gene: TRBV5-1
clone size: .
D gene: .
CDR3 protein: CASSPRENYGYTF
CDR3 DNA: TGCGCCAGCAGCCCTAGGGAGAACTATGGCTACACCTTC

J gene: TRBJ2-1
V gene: TRBV5-1
clone size: .
D gene: .
CDR3 protein: CASSLGGSYNEQFF
CDR3 DNA: TGCGCCAGCAGCTTGGGCGGGTCCTACAATGAGCAGTTCTTC

J gene: TRBJ2-7
V gene: TRBV5-1
clone size: .
D gene: .
CDR3 protein: CASSPTGRDEQYF
CDR3 DNA: TGCGCCAGCAGCCCTACGGGACGGGACGAGCAGTACTTC

J gene: TRBJ1-1
V gene: TRBV30
clone size: few
D gene: .
CDR3 protein: CASQWGHLEAFF
CDR3 DNA: TGTGCCTCCCAGTGGGGACACCTAGAAGCTTTCTTT

J gene: TRBJ2-7
V gene: TRBV19
clone size: .
D gene: .
CDR3 protein: CASSKWQRTYEQYF
CDR3 DNA: TGTGCCAGTAGTAAATGGCAGCGTACCTACGAGCAGTACTTC

J gene: TRBJ1-4
V gene: TRBV5-1
clone size: .
D gene: TRBD1
CDR3 protein: CASSAPGQGDGKLFF
CDR3 DNA: TGCGCCAGCAGTGCCCCAGGACAGGGTGATGGAAAACTGTTTTTT

J gene: TRBJ1-4
V gene: TRBV7-7
clone size: .
D gene: .
CDR3 protein: CASSLGARFINEKLFF
CDR3 DNA: TGTGCCAGCAGCTTAGGGGCTAGATTCATTAATGAAAAACTGTTTTTT

J gene: TRBJ1-3
V gene: TRBV4-3
clone size: .
D gene: .
CDR3 protein: CASSQDVLSSSSPGNTIYF
CDR3 DNA: TGCGCCAGCAGCCAAGATGTGCTTTCATCTTCTAGTCCAGGAAACACCATATATTTT

J gene: TRBJ1-4
V gene: TRBV4-1
clone size: few
D gene: .
CDR3 protein: CASSQIVPLGESNPELFF
CDR3 DNA: TGCGCCAGCAGCCAAATCGTACCTTTGGGGGAATCTAATCCAGAACTGTTTTTT

J gene: TRBJ1-5
V gene: TRBV28
clone size: once
D gene: .
CDR3 protein: CASKSGFFSNQPQHF
CDR3 DNA: TGTGCCAGCAAGTCGGGGTTTTTTAGCAATCAGCCCCAGCATTTT

J gene: TRBJ1-5
V gene: TRBV6-6
clone size: .
D gene: .
CDR3 protein: CASSRQPDQPQHF
CDR3 DNA: TGTGCCAGCAGTCGACAGCCGGATCAGCCCCAGCATTTT

J gene: TRBJ2-5
V gene: TRBV23-1
clone size: .
D gene: TRBD2
CDR3 protein: CASSHSRLAGIETQYF
CDR3 DNA: TGCGCCAGCAGTCACTCCAGACTAGCGGGTATAGAGACCCAGTACTTC

J gene: TRBJ2-7
V gene: TRBV7-9
clone size: .
D gene: TRBD1
CDR3 protein: CASSPRTGQGDEQYF
CDR3 DNA: TGTGCCAGCAGCCCTCGCACAGGACAGGGCGACGAGCAGTACTTC

J gene: TRBJ1-1
V gene: TRBV28
clone size: .
D gene: TRBD1
CDR3 protein: CASSFDPGGGLLSTWGRKAFF
CDR3 DNA: TGTGCCAGCAGTTTTGATCCAGGGGGCGGCCTACTTTCCACCTGGGGCCGGAAAGCTTTCTTT

J gene: TRBJ2-7
V gene: TRBV5-1
clone size: once
D gene: .
CDR3 protein: CASSLGQVDHEQYF
CDR3 DNA: TGCGCCAGCAGCTTGGGGCAGGTAGACCACGAGCAGTACTTC

J gene: TRBJ2-2
V gene: TRBV7-3
clone size: .
D gene: .
CDR3 protein: CASSFTVTGELFF
CDR3 DNA: TGTGCCAGCAGCTTTACAGTTACCGGGGAGCTGTTTTTT

J gene: TRBJ1-4
V gene: TRBV7-8
clone size: .
D gene: TRBD1
CDR3 protein: CASSSAGTGAEKLFF
CDR3 DNA: TGTGCCAGCAGCTCAGCCGGGACAGGGGCTGAAAAACTGTTTTTT

J gene: TRBJ1-1
V gene: TRBV4-2
clone size: .
D gene: TRBD1
CDR3 protein: CASSHDRDTEAFF
CDR3 DNA: TGTGCCAGCAGCCACGACAGGGACACTGAAGCTTTCTTT

J gene: TRBJ2-7
V gene: TRBV28
clone size: .
D gene: TRBD1
CDR3 protein: CASSRQGSYEQYF
CDR3 DNA: TGTGCCAGCAGCCGACAGGGCTCCTACGAGCAGTACTTC

J gene: TRBJ1-5
V gene: TRBV7-2
clone size: .
D gene: .
CDR3 protein: CASSPWGGNQPQHF
CDR3 DNA: TGTGCCAGCAGCCCCTGGGGGGGCAATCAGCCCCAGCATTTT

J gene: TRBJ1-2
V gene: TRBV7-3
clone size: .
D gene: .
CDR3 protein: CASSLRAEADYGYTF
CDR3 DNA: TGTGCCAGCAGCTTGCGGGCGGAAGCGGACTATGGCTACACCTTC

J gene: TRBJ1-4
V gene: TRBV7-6
clone size: .
D gene: .
CDR3 protein: CASSPNPINEKLFF
CDR3 DNA: TGTGCCAGCAGCCCAAACCCGATTAATGAAAAACTGTTTTTT

J gene: TRBJ1-1
V gene: TRBV30
clone size: few
D gene: .
CDR3 protein: CAWSGQPSEAFF
CDR3 DNA: TGTGCCTGGAGTGGCCAGCCGAGCGAAGCTTTCTTT

J gene: TRBJ1-1
V gene: TRBV10-2
clone size: .
D gene: TRBD1
CDR3 protein: CASSERTGVKNTEAFF
CDR3 DNA: TGCGCCAGCAGTGAAAGGACAGGGGTTAAAAACACTGAAGCTTTCTTT

J gene: TRBJ2-3
V gene: TRBV27
clone size: .
D gene: TRBD1
CDR3 protein: CASSPGTGGVADTQYF
CDR3 DNA: TGTGCCAGCAGTCCCGGGACAGGGGGAGTCGCAGATACGCAGTATTTT

J gene: TRBJ1-2
V gene: TRBV6-6
clone size: .
D gene: .
CDR3 protein: CASMGRREGNYGYTF
CDR3 DNA: TGTGCCAGCATGGGTCGCCGGGAGGGTAACTATGGCTACACCTTC

J gene: TRBJ2-7
V gene: TRBV27
clone size: .
D gene: .
CDR3 protein: CASRKSWTETSYEQYF
CDR3 DNA: TGTGCCAGCAGGAAATCTTGGACTGAGACTTCCTACGAGCAGTACTTC

J gene: TRBJ1-5
V gene: TRBV4-2
clone size: .
D gene: TRBD1
CDR3 protein: CASSRGTGLQPQHF
CDR3 DNA: TGTGCCAGCAGCCGAGGGACAGGGCTTCAGCCCCAGCATTTT

J gene: TRBJ2-2
V gene: TRBV7-2
clone size: .
D gene: .
CDR3 protein: CASSHPYRELFF
CDR3 DNA: TGTGCCAGCAGCCATCCGTACCGGGAGCTGTTTTTT